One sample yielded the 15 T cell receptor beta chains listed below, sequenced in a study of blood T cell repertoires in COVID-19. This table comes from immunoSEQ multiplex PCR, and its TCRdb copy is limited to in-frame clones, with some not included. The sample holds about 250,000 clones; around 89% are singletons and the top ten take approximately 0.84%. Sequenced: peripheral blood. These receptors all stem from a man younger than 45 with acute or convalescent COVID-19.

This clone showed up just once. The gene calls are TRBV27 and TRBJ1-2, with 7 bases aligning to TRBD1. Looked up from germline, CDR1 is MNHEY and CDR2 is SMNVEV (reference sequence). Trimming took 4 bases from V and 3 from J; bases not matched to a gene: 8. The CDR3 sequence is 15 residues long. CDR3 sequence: CASSWRQGAYYGYTF. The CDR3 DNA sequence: TGTGCCAGCAGTTGGAGACAGGGAGCCTACTATGGCTACACCTTC.

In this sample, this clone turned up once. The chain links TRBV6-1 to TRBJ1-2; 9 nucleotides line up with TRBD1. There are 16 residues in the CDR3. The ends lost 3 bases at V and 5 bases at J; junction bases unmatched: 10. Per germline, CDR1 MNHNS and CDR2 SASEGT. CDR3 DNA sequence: TGTGCCAGCAGTGAGAGACCATTACAGGGGGCTTATGGCTACACCTTC. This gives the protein CASSERPLQGAYGYTF.

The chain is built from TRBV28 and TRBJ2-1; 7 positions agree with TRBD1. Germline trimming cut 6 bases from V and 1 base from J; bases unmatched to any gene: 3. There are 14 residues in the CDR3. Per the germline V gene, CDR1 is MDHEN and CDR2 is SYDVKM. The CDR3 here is CASSPTGSYNEQFF. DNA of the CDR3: TGTGCCAGCAGCCCGACAGGGTCCTACAATGAGCAGTTCTTC.

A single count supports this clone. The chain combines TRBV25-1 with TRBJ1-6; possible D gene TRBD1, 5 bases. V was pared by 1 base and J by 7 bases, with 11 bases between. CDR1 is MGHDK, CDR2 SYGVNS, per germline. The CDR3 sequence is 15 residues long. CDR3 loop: CASSEWRGGNSPLHF. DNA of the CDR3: TGTGCCAGCAGTGAATGGAGGGGTGGGAATTCACCCCTCCACTTT.

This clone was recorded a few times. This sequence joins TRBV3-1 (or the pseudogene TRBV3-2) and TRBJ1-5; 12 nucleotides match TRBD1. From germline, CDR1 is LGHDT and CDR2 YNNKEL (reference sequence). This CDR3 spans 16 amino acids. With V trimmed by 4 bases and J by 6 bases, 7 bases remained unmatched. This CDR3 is CASSRGTGGDGQPQHF. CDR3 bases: TGTGCCAGCAGCCGAGGGACAGGGGGCGATGGTCAGCCCCAGCATTTT.

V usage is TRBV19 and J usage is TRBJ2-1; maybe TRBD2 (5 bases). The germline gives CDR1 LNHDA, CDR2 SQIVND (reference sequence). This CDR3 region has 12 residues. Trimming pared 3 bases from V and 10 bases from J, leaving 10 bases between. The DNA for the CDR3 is TGTGCCAGTAGTATCGGACTCCCAGAGCAGTTCTTC. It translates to CASSIGLPEQFF.

CDR3 sequence: CASSQMGRGPSGANVLTF. In DNA form, the CDR3 reads TGCGCCAGCAGCCAAATGGGGAGGGGCCCCTCTGGGGCCAACGTCCTGACTTTC. The rearrangement links TRBV4-1 to TRBJ2-6, with TRBD2 matching over 7 bases. The length of the CDR3 is 18 residues. Germline values: CDR1 MGHRA, CDR2 YSYEKL. V lost 2 bases, J lost 0 bases, and 7 bases stayed unmatched.

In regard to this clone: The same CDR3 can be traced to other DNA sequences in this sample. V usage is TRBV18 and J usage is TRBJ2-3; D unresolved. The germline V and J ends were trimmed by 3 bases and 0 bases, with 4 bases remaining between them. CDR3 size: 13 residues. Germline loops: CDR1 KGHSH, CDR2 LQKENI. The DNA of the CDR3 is TGTGCCAGCTCACCTCCTAGCACAGATACGCAGTATTTT. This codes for CASSPPSTDTQYF.

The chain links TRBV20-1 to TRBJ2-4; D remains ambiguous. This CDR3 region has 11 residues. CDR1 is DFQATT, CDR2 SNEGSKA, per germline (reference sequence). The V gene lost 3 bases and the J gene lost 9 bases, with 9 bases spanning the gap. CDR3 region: CSASKSGIQYF. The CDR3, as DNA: TGCAGTGCTAGTAAGTCCGGCATTCAGTACTTC.

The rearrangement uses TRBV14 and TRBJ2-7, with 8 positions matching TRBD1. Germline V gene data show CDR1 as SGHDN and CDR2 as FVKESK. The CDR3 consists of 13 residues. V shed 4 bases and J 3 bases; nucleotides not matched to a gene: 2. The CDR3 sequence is CASSRTGNYEQYF. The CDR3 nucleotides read TGTGCCAGCAGCCGGACAGGGAACTACGAGCAGTACTTC.

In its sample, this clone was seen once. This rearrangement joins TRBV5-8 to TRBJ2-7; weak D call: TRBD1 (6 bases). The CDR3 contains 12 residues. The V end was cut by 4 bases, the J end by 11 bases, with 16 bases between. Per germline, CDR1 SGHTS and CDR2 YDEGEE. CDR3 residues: CASSPGVRTEYF. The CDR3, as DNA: TGTGCCAGCAGCCCCGGTGTTCGGACAGAGTACTTC.

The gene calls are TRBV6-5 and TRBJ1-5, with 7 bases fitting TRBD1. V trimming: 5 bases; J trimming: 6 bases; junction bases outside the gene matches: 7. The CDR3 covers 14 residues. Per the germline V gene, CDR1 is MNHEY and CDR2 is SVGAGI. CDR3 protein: CASSQGQRRQPQHF. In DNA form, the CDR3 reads TGTGCCAGCAGTCAGGGACAGAGGCGTCAGCCCCAGCATTTT.

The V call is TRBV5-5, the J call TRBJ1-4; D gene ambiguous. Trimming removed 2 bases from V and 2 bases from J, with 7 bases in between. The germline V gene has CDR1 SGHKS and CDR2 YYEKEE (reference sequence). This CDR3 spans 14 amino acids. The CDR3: CASSFLPTNEKLFF. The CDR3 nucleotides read TGTGCCAGCAGCTTTCTCCCGACTAATGAAAAACTGTTTTTT.

CDR3 amino acids: CASTPRRVNQPQHF. DNA of the CDR3: TGTGCCAGTACGCCCCGCCGGGTCAATCAGCCCCAGCATTTT. The V and J genes are TRBV19 and TRBJ1-5, with unresolved D. V was pared by 7 bases and J by 3 bases, with 13 bases between. There are 14 residues in the CDR3. CDR1 is LNHDA and CDR2 is SQIVND in the germline V gene (reference sequence).

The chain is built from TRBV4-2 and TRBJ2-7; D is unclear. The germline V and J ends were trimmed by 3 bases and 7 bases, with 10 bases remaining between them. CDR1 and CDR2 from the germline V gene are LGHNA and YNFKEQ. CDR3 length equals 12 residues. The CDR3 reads CASSQNEVEQYF. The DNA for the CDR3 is TGTGCCAGCAGCCAGAATGAGGTAGAGCAGTACTTC.